This T cell receptor (beta chain) was sequenced in a study of blood T cell repertoires in COVID-19. About the study: The United States, Italy and Spain supplied acute and convalescent COVID-19 samples.

Study processing details: Amplified reference gene primers provided the basis for estimating nucleated cell counts. Assay: immunoSEQ multiplex PCR; the TCRdb copy retains only in-frame clones and omits some. V and J calls and clone size follow that table, whereas D and trimming were derived from the DNA. This table has more than 90,000 clones, 80% to 85% appearing once. Deletions cut 4 bases from V and 1 base from J, with 11 bases between. In germline, CDR1 is SGDLS, CDR2 YYNGEE. CDR3 length: 15 amino acids. The chain has TRBV9 and TRBJ2-2, with D tentatively TRBD1 (6 bases). The sequence came from a man aged 65 to 85 with acute or convalescent COVID-19. The sequenced sample consisted of peripheral blood. CDR3: CASSPQGRNTGELFF. In DNA, the CDR3 is TGTGCCAGCAGCCCTCAGGGGAGGAACACCGGGGAGCTGTTTTTT.